The present TCR beta chain was sequenced within a study of cytomegalovirus exposure and HLA in healthy donors. Study in general: Earlier findings included roughly 120 million unique TCR beta sequences obtained from about 179 million T cells. Study observations and caveats: In a later analysis, TCR beta V- and J-gene trimming showed a link to a missense DCLRE1C variant.

On this clone: Its antigen is as yet unknown.

The CDR3 covers 16 residues. Per the germline V gene, CDR1 is MGHRA and CDR2 is YSYEKL. Trimming pared 1 base from V and 6 bases from J, leaving 18 bases between. A multiplex PCR was run with 60 Vbeta primers and 13 Jbeta primers. Generated by immunoSEQ multiplex PCR, the TCRdb table keeps only in-frame clones and is missing some. The repertoire holds about 150,000 clones, with over 65% as singletons. Sequenced material: PBMCs. This chain joins TRBV4-1 and TRBJ1-2; D possibly corresponds to TRBD1 (6 bases). This sequence originates from a female donor in good health and CMV-seropositive. DNA for the CDR3: TGCGCCAGCAGCCAAGCCCCAGGGGTTACAGACCATGGCTACACCTTC. It is translated as CASSQAPGVTDHGYTF.